Each of the 27 T cell receptor beta chains below was sequenced from the same sample in a study of T cell responses to AZD1222 COVID-19 vaccine. The protocol was immunoSEQ multiplex PCR, while the TCRdb copy is restricted to in-frame clones and leaves out a portion. The sample contains approximately 190,000 clones, approximately 90% of which appear only once. The sample was peripheral blood, taken on day 0 of AZD1222 vaccination. All receptors come from an adult in good health.

This chain uses TRBV19 with TRBJ1-2; no definite D call. The V gene lost 1 base and the J gene lost 0 bases, with 15 bases spanning the gap. The V gene's germline CDR1 is LNHDA and CDR2 SQIVND (reference sequence). The CDR3 covers 17 residues. The CDR3 reads CASSIGPGRRTNYGYTF. The DNA for the CDR3 is TGTGCCAGTAGTATAGGACCCGGGAGAAGGACTAACTATGGCTACACCTTC.

J is TRBJ2-3 and V is TRBV12-3 or TRBV12-4, with D unresolved. The CDR3 extends over 12 amino acids. The V gene lost 6 bases and the J gene lost 4 bases, with 8 bases spanning the gap. CDR3 amino acids: CASSPNADTQYF. The CDR3 coding sequence is TGTGCCAGCAGCCCTAACGCAGATACGCAGTATTTT.

This rearrangement joins TRBV2 to TRBJ1-6, with unresolved D. The ends were cut back, 6 bases at V and 7 bases at J, with 19 bases in the middle. This CDR3 comprises 16 residues. Germline V gives CDR1 SNHLY, CDR2 FYNNEI. The CDR3 is CASSLLGGLQNSPLHF. Here the CDR3 DNA reads TGTGCCAGCAGCCTTTTGGGCGGACTACAAAATTCACCCCTCCACTTT.

This clone has only one observation. The gene calls are TRBV7-9 and TRBJ2-3; D remains ambiguous. In germline, CDR1 is SEHNR, CDR2 FQNEAQ (reference sequence). Between the trimmed V and J ends, which lost 1 base and 5 bases, there was a span of 4 bases. This CDR3 contains 12 residues. The CDR3 is CASSLVGDTQYF. The CDR3, as DNA: TGTGCCAGCAGCTTAGTGGGAGATACGCAGTATTTT.

This chain uses TRBV7-9 with TRBJ2-1, with D hard to call. Deletions cut 4 bases from V and 2 bases from J, with 15 bases between. Germline lookup yields CDR1 SEHNR and CDR2 FQNEAQ (reference sequence). CDR3 length: 16 residues. This chain's CDR3 is CASSSISVPPYNEQFF. The CDR3 nucleotides read TGTGCCAGCAGCTCTATAAGCGTCCCTCCCTACAATGAGCAGTTCTTC.

This rearrangement joins TRBV7-9 to TRBJ1-5; D unclear. From germline, CDR1 is SEHNR and CDR2 FQNEAQ (reference sequence). The CDR3 spans 12 residues. Trimming took off 2 bases at V and 11 bases at J, with 10 bases between the two ends. The CDR3 DNA follows: TGTGCCAGCAGCTTACCCGACGCCGCCCAGCATTTT. Its protein product is CASSLPDAAQHF.

This rearrangement joins TRBV10-1 to TRBJ2-3; D perhaps matches TRBD2 (5 bases). Germline V CDR1 and CDR2: WNHNN, SYGVQD (reference sequence). This CDR3 contains 14 residues. Trimming removed 2 bases at V and 2 bases at J, with 8 bases between. In DNA form, the CDR3 reads TGCGCCAGCAGTGAGACGGGAACCACAGATACGCAGTATTTT. Protein product: CASSETGTTDTQYF.

The chain is built from TRBV5-8 and TRBJ1-1; tentative D call: TRBD1 (6 bases). This CDR3 spans 14 amino acids. V was pared by 3 bases and J by 4 bases, with 13 bases between. Germline CDR1 is SGHTS and CDR2 is YDEGEE. The CDR3 DNA follows: TGTGCCAGCAGCTCAGACAGGTGGAGCACTGAAGCTTTCTTT. Translated: CASSSDRWSTEAFF.

This clone was seen a single time. The genes are TRBV19 and TRBJ1-6; D might be TRBD1 (6 bases). Trimming cost V 5 bases and J 7 bases, with 18 bases left between them. CDR1 LNHDA and CDR2 SQIVND come from the germline V gene (reference sequence). This CDR3 comprises 16 residues. The CDR3 DNA is TGTGCCAGTAGTTCCCACAGGGTAGCAAAGAATTCACCCCTCCACTTT. This gives the protein CASSSHRVAKNSPLHF.

The chain recombines TRBV6-5 with TRBJ1-1; D is unresolved. V lost 5 bases to trimming and J lost 4 bases, with 17 bases between them. The CDR3 is 15 amino acids. The V gene's germline CDR1 is MNHEY and CDR2 SVGAGI. CDR3 protein: CASSHHIGRGTEAFF. The CDR3 DNA sequence: TGTGCCAGCAGTCACCATATAGGTCGTGGCACTGAAGCTTTCTTT.

V and J are TRBV29-1 and TRBJ2-7; TRBD1 matches at 7 bases. Germline V gene lookup returns CDR1 SQVTM and CDR2 ANQGSEA. V lost 5 bases and J lost 2; bases outside the gene matches: 12. The CDR3 is 15 residues long. The CDR3 nucleotides read TGCAGCGTTTGGTTCGGTCGGACAGGAACCTACGAGCAGTACTTC. This translates into CSVWFGRTGTYEQYF.

The chain uses TRBV5-4 and TRBJ2-1; perhaps TRBD1 as D (9 bases). Trimming took 9 bases from V and 4 from J, leaving 23 bases between them. This CDR3 contains 16 residues. Germline values: CDR1 SGHNT, CDR2 YYREEE (reference sequence). CDR3 loop: CATTSGDRGKYNEQFF. CDR3 in DNA: TGTGCCACTACTAGCGGAGACAGGGGGAAGTACAATGAGCAGTTCTTC. Variable domain in full (rest from reference TRBV5-4 and TRBJ2-1): ETGVTQSPTHLIKTRGQQVTLRCSSQSGHNTVSWYQQALGQGPQFIFQYYREEENGRGNFPPRFSGLQFPNYSSELNVNALELDDSALYLCATTSGDRGKYNEQFFGPGTRLTVL.

This chain joins TRBV28 and TRBJ1-1; 7 nucleotides align to TRBD1. The CDR3 length is 17 residues. Looked up from germline, CDR1 is MDHEN and CDR2 is SYDVKM. V lost 5 bases to trimming and J lost 4 bases; unmatched junction nucleotides: 16. The CDR3 sequence: CASSPLTGRDGGTEAFF. The CDR3 coding sequence is TGTGCCAGCAGTCCCCTGACAGGGAGGGACGGTGGCACTGAAGCTTTCTTT.

V and J are TRBV20-1 and TRBJ2-7; D gene unclear. Germline CDR1 reads DFQATT; CDR2 reads SNEGSKA (reference sequence). CDR3 length: 12 residues. Trimming took off 3 bases at V and 0 bases at J, with 6 bases between the two ends. The CDR3 reads CSASMVSYEQYF. The CDR3 DNA reads as TGCAGTGCTAGTATGGTCTCCTACGAGCAGTACTTC.

The chain has TRBV6-2 or TRBV6-3 and TRBJ2-2; D is uncertain. The CDR3 spans 15 residues. The ends were cut back, 0 bases at V and 3 bases at J, with 8 bases in the middle. Germline loops: CDR1 MNHEY, CDR2 SVGEGT. The CDR3 DNA reads TGTGCCAGCAGTTACTCTGTCATTCACACCGGGGAGCTGTTTTTT. The encoded protein is CASSYSVIHTGELFF.

This chain connects TRBV28 to TRBJ1-2; D is unresolved. Germline CDR1 MDHEN, CDR2 SYDVKM. The V and J ends lost 6 bases and 2 bases respectively, with 10 bases between them. This CDR3 is built from 13 residues. CDR3 protein: CASSPPPNYGYTF. Written as DNA, the CDR3 is TGTGCCAGCAGCCCTCCTCCCAACTATGGCTACACCTTC.

The chain couples TRBV5-1 to TRBJ1-2; D possibly corresponds to TRBD1 (5 bases). The CDR3 has 14 amino acids. Germline loops: CDR1 SGHRS, CDR2 YFSETQ. Trimming removed 5 bases from V and 2 bases from J, with 13 bases in between. The CDR3 nucleotides are TGCGCCAGCAGAGGGGATACAGGAAACTATGGCTACACCTTC. This codes for CASRGDTGNYGYTF.

This CDR3 is CASSFFVAGGHEQYF. Here the CDR3 DNA reads TGTGCCAGCAGCTTCTTCGTAGCGGGAGGCCACGAGCAGTACTTC. The gene calls are TRBV7-8 and TRBJ2-7; 10 bases are a match to TRBD2. The trim removed 3 bases at V and 5 bases at J, leaving 7 bases unmatched. Germline-derived CDR1 and CDR2 are SGHVS and FQNEAQ. This CDR3 region has 15 residues.

The sample holds one count of this clone. The chain couples TRBV19 to TRBJ2-2, with 12 bases matching TRBD2. This CDR3 is built from 19 residues. Germline CDR1 is LNHDA and CDR2 is SQIVND (reference sequence). The junction had 12 bases not matched to a gene; V was cut back by 7 bases and J by 0 bases. The DNA for the CDR3 is TGTGCCAGTACCGGAGGAACTAGCGGGAGGCCGGCGAACACCGGGGAGCTGTTTTTT. This translates into CASTGGTSGRPANTGELFF.

This clone was observed a handful of times. This chain joins TRBV7-3 and TRBJ2-1; 7 bases fit TRBD2. The CDR3 length is 16 residues. Looked up from germline, CDR1 is SGHTA and CDR2 is FQGTGA. With V trimmed by 2 bases and J by 2 bases, 6 bases remained unmatched. CDR3: CASSLGGGATYNEQFF. The CDR3 bases are TGTGCCAGCAGCTTAGGCGGGGGTGCCACCTACAATGAGCAGTTCTTC. Variable domain in full (rest from reference TRBV7-3 and TRBJ2-1): GAGVSQTPSNKVTEKGKYVELRCDPISGHTALYWYRQSLGQGPEFLIYFQGTGAADDSGLPNDRFFAVRPEGSVSTLKIQRTERGDSAVYLCASSLGGGATYNEQFFGPGTRLTVL.

The CDR3 region has the DNA TGTGCCAGCAGACGGGGGGGGCTTCGTGATGAGCAGTTCTTC. Protein product: CASRRGGLRDEQFF. The rearrangement uses TRBV6-5 and TRBJ2-1; 8 nucleotides line up with TRBD2. Per the germline V gene, CDR1 is MNHEY and CDR2 is SVGAGI. V was pared by 6 bases and J by 8 bases, with 9 bases of the junction left unmatched. This CDR3 spans 14 amino acids.

The chain has TRBV27 and TRBJ1-1; D is unclear. This CDR3 comprises 14 residues. CDR1 MNHEY and CDR2 SMNVEV come from the germline V gene (reference sequence). The V gene lost 3 bases and the J gene lost 4 bases, with 12 bases spanning the gap. The CDR3, as DNA: TGTGCCAGCAGTTTCCTTATCCCGGGCACTGAAGCTTTCTTT. Amino acids: CASSFLIPGTEAFF.

The V gene is TRBV7-9, the J gene TRBJ1-1, with 8 bases fitting TRBD1. Germline-derived CDR1 and CDR2 are SEHNR and FQNEAQ (reference sequence). CDR3 size: 18 residues. After removal of 8 bases from V and 1 base from J, the junction contained 18 bases not matched to a gene. The CDR3 is CASPTSDRANPSNTEAFF. CDR3 DNA sequence: TGTGCCAGCCCAACGTCGGACAGGGCCAACCCGTCGAACACTGAAGCTTTCTTT.

This clone was seen just once. The chain joins TRBV2 to TRBJ2-7; 9 positions agree with TRBD1. The junction had 3 bases not matched to a gene; V was cut back by 6 bases and J by 0 bases. Germline V gives CDR1 SNHLY, CDR2 FYNNEI. This CDR3 is built from 14 residues. In DNA form, the CDR3 reads TGTGCCAGCAGAGTGGGACAGGGCTCCTACGAGCAGTACTTC. Its protein product is CASRVGQGSYEQYF. The whole variable domain, filled in from reference TRBV2 and TRBJ2-7, reads EPEVTQTPSHQVTQMGQEVILRCVPISNHLYFYWYRQILGQKVEFLVSFYNNEISEKSEIFDDQFSVERPDGSNFTLKIRSTKLEDSAMYFCASRVGQGSYEQYFGPGTRLTVT.

This sequence joins TRBV5-4 and TRBJ1-1, with 9 nucleotides matching TRBD1. The V gene end was trimmed by 4 bases and the J gene end by 5 bases; junction bases not matched to a gene: 6. The CDR3 contains 14 residues. The germline CDR1 and CDR2 sequences are SGHNT and YYREEE (reference sequence). The CDR3 is CASSHGQGRTEAFF. CDR3 in DNA: TGTGCCAGCAGCCACGGACAGGGGAGGACTGAAGCTTTCTTT.

The CDR3 reads CASSEVPENTEAFF. CDR3 nucleotides: TGCGCCAGCAGTGAGGTCCCAGAGAACACTGAAGCTTTCTTT. The V gene is TRBV10-2, the J gene TRBJ1-1; no clear D gene. Trimming left V 2 bases short and J 1 base short, with 8 bases between. From germline, CDR1 is WSHSY and CDR2 SAAADI. The CDR3 loop spans 14 amino acids.

This clone was seen just once. V is TRBV5-6 and J is TRBJ1-1, with TRBD1 identical over 12 bases. Germline V gene sequence: CDR1 SGHDT, CDR2 YYEEEE. The CDR3 sequence is 18 residues long. V lost 1 base and J lost 0; bases outside the gene matches: 7. CDR3 residues: CASSLSRDRGRMNTEAFF. The CDR3 bases are TGTGCCAGCAGCTTGTCCCGGGACAGGGGGCGGATGAACACTGAAGCTTTCTTT. The full variable domain, completed using reference TRBV5-6 and TRBJ1-1, is DAGVTQSPTHLIKTRGQQVTLRCSPKSGHDTVSWYQQALGQGPQFIFQYYEEEERQRGNFPDRFSGHQFPNYSSELNVNALLLGDSALYLCASSLSRDRGRMNTEAFFGQGTRLTVV.